This T cell receptor (beta chain) emerged from a study of OX40 agonist ivuxolimab in advanced cancers. Study outcomes and limitations: Partial responders dosed at 0.1-3.0 mg/kg displayed clonal expansion ranking among the lowest. Antigen specificity remained undetermined for the expanded peripheral T cells. CD8+ T cells averaged more expanded clones than CD4+.

At cycle 4 day 1, cycle 7 day 1, and baseline, blood was sampled. This CDR3 comprises 13 residues. Germline CDR1 is GTSNPN and CDR2 is SVGIG (reference sequence). V gave up 1 base and J gave up 2 bases, with 9 bases separating them. TCRdb keeps only in-frame clones here, not all; method: immunoSEQ multiplex PCR. The repertoire holds roughly 63,000 clones, with approximately 86% as singletons. A word on this clone: What it recognizes is unknown.

The chain carries TRBV30 and TRBJ2-7; unclear D gene. Here the sequenced sample was CD4+ or CD8+ T cells sorted from blood, taken in a trial of the OX40 agonist ivuxolimab. The sequence derives from an adult with an advanced solid tumor such as melanoma, head and neck, liver or kidney cancer. This CDR3 is CAWSGGSPYEQYF. CDR3 in DNA: TGTGCCTGGAGTGGTGGGTCCCCCTACGAGCAGTACTTC.